What follows describes a single T cell receptor (beta chain). This sample was taken from a study of blood T cell repertoires in COVID-19. CDR1 SGHTA and CDR2 FQGTGA come from the germline V gene. With 4 bases clipped from V and 4 bases from J, the junction kept 9 bases outside the gene matches. CDR3 length equals 16 residues. The repertoire was sequenced with immunoSEQ multiplex PCR; TCRdb's copy has only in-frame clones and lacks some. The table includes about 240,000 clones, approximately 87% detected once. Sequenced: peripheral blood. The clonotype originates from a man in his 60s with acute or convalescent COVID-19. The rearrangement links TRBV7-3 to TRBJ2-1; TRBD2 agrees at 8 bases. CDR3 amino acids: CASSSPGLDDYNEQFF. The CDR3 DNA follows: TGTGCCAGCAGCTCCCCGGGACTAGACGATTACAATGAGCAGTTCTTC.